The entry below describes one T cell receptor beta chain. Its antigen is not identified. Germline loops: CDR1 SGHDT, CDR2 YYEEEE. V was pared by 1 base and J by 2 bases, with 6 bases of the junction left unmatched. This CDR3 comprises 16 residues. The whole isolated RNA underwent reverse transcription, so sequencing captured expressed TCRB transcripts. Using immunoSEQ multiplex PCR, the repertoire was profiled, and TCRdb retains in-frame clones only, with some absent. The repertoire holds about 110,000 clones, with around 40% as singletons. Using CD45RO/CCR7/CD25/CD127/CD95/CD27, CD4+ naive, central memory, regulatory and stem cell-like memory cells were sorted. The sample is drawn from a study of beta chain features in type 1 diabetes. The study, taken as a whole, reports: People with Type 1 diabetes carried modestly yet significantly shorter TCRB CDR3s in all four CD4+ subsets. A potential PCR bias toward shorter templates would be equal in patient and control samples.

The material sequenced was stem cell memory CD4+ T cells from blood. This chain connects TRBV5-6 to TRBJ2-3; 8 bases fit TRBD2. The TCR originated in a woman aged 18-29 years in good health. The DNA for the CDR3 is TGTGCCAGCAGCTTGCGGAGCGGGGGTACCACAGATACGCAGTATTTT. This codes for CASSLRSGGTTDTQYF.